The entry below describes one TCR beta chain. This specimen comes from a study of blood T cell repertoires in COVID-19. Study context: The United States, Italy and Spain provided the acute and convalescent COVID-19 samples. Nucleic acid was either cDNA or gDNA, and it came from T cells, B-cell-depleted T cells, or PBMCs.

Original methodology: Nucleated cell counts were estimated from reference gene primer amplification. Sequencing used immunoSEQ multiplex PCR; TCRdb keeps in-frame clones, though not all of them. Clonal size and the V and J genes are those of that table, whereas D and trimming came from the DNA. The table lists approximately 150,000 clones, around nine tenths of them singletons, with just over 2.5% in the top ten. The sequence derives from an elderly woman with COVID-19, enrolled during active disease. The sample taken for sequencing was peripheral blood.

CDR3 residues: CASSHNPGQLLETQYF. CDR3 nucleotide sequence: TGTGCCAGCAGTCATAATCCGGGACAACTTCTCGAGACCCAGTACTTC. The genes are TRBV3-1 (or the pseudogene TRBV3-2) and TRBJ2-5, with TRBD1 as a possible D gene (6 bases). The CDR3 sequence is 16 residues long. V dropped 6 bases and J dropped 5 bases, with 22 bases sitting between them. The germline V gene encodes CDR1 LGHDT and CDR2 YNNKEL (reference sequence).